This T cell receptor beta chain was identified during a study of human T cells and chemical hapten exposure (dated by TCRdb to about 2021). Study-level background: For sensitization, 2% DPC in acetone was applied to a roughly 2 cm by roughly 2 cm area of upper inner arm skin. Patients additionally received weekly therapeutic DPC doses to the scalp throughout the roughly 23-week study period. Patch testing on the upper back used Finn chambers containing 0.01% DPC, with scoring done after 6 days according to International Contact Dermatitis Research Group standards. Alopecia areata with under or over 50% scalp involvement, alopecia totalis and alopecia universalis were represented in the patient cohort, which was mostly female. Libraries were pooled for sequencing, and variation in per-sample TCR yields was attributed mainly to small differences in library volumes within the pool. The study tracked peripheral blood TCR repertoire changes in vivo during primary and secondary sensitization to the hapten diphenylcyclopropenone (DPC) in alopecia patients. Patient blood was sampled pre-sensitization (week 0) and at 2, 6 and about 24 weeks after DPC sensitization. For TCR sequencing, blood came from 25 to 30 alopecia patients at anywhere from one to four time points (pre-sensitization, 2, 6 and 24 weeks).

The time point label here, explained by the study, means: patch test 2, 6 weeks after DPC sensitization. Sample treatment or condition, as interpreted from the label and publication: therapeutic diphenylcyclopropenone sensitization with weekly scalp DPC. Blood at each patch-test visit was drawn before the patch test was applied. Patients were considered eligible if aged 18 to 70, diagnosed with alopecia and deemed suitable for DPC therapy, and patients were excluded if pregnant. Total RNA was extracted from unfractionated whole blood that had been collected in Tempus Blood RNA tubes. CDR1 is given as MDHEN and CDR2 as SYDVKM, both from the germline V gene. Clipping removes 10 bases from V and 2 bases from J, with 7 as the unmatched junction base count. CDR3 length: 14 amino acids, cysteine to phenylalanine. The CDR3 DNA has 42 bases and is translated from base 1. With respect to this clonotype: What antigen it recognizes has not been identified. Nothing much larger sits one base from this clone, and base qualities are not available.

Library preparation employed RACE. Data came from a NextSeq 500. Library preparation attached unique molecular identifiers to individual cDNA molecules for quantitative, reproducible TCR counting. For every blood RNA sample, sequencing covered both the TCR alpha and TCR beta chains. Turning to the authors' computational methods: The median number of TCRs per sample was over 85,000, ranging from roughly 20,000 to 700,000. The Decombinator software suite was used to annotate the V, J and CDR3 of the TCR reads. For PS versus PT1 abundance plots, all samples were subsampled to the same number of TCRs (28,000). TCRs were defined as expanded if absent before sensitization and observed at least eight times at the 2-week time point. The public reads were reanalyzed by TCRdb: fastp trimming at Q25, MiXCR alignment, in-frame beta chains only. Every entry covers one CDR3 protein and lists the most common genes and DNA from its rows. TCRdb's processing, not the study's, gives the V and J calls here. This sample comprises a few hundred thousand distinct CDR3 sequences, just under 6.5% of them detected only once. More than 5.5% of the sample is in the top ten clones.

Broad study findings and their caveats: Repeated subsampling changed both the strength of the expansion versus patch-test correlation and the threshold at which that correlation became significant. Patch test score correlated positively with the number of PT1 expanded TCRs, reaching significance at thresholds 8, 16 and 32 but not at 4. The number of TCRs above 1 in 1000 frequency did not change with DPC sensitization; there was no evidence of global repertoire structure alterations. Significantly more large CDR3 similarity clusters were formed by expanded TCRs than by pre-sensitization or healthy control sets, consistent with antigen-driven responses. Because all patients had alopecia, a presumed autoimmune disease, the immune response of the patients might differ from that of healthy individuals.

This specimen was whole blood, taken in connection with sensitization to the hapten diphenylcyclopropenone (DPC). The sequence links TRBV28 to TRBJ2-5; TRBD2 matches 10 bases in the middle. The source is a woman between 18 and 30 years old with alopecia areata. Some clones in this sample may be carry-over from other donors' samples. Here is the DNA: TGTGCCACCCGGACTAGCGGCTTACAAGAGACCCAGTACTTC. This is translated as CATRTSGLQETQYF. With the portions outside the CDR3 filled from the reference TRBV28 and TRBJ2-5 genes, the complete variable region becomes DVKVTQSSRYLVKRTGEKVFLECVQDMDHENMFWYRQDPGLGLRLIYFSYDVKMKEKGDIPEGYSVSREKKERFSLILESASTNQTSMYLCATRTSGLQETQYFGPGTRLLVL.